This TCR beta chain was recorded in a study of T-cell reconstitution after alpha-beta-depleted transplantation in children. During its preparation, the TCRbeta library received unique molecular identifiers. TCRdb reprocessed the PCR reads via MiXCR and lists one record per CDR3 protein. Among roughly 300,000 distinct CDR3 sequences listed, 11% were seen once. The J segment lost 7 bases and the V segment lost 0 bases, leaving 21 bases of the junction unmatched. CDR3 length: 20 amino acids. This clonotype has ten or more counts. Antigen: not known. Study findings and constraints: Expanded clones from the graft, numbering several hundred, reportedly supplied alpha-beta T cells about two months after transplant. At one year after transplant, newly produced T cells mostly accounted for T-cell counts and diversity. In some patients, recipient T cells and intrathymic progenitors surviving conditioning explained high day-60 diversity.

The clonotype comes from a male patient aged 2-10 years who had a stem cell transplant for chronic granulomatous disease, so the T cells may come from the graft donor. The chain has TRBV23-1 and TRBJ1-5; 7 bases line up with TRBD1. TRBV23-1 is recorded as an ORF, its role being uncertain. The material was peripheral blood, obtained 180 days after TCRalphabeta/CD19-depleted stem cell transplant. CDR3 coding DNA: TGCGCCAGCAGTCAATCGATCGGGACAGAAATCTACGATAAGGAGCAGCCCCAGCATTTT. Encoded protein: CASSQSIGTEIYDKEQPQHF.